The next 5 T cell receptor beta chains were all read from a single sample in a study of regulatory T cells in long-lasting Graves disease (dated by TCRdb to the early 2020s). The library came from multiplex PCR. Sequenced using an Illumina HiSeq 4000. CDR3 regions were amplified by Arm-PCR with iRepertoire HTBI primers to construct TCR beta libraries. TCRdb trimmed public reads at Q25 via fastp, called clones via MiXCR and kept in-frame beta chains. Entries are consolidated by CDR3 protein sequence, retaining the most common genes and DNA. In all, the sample holds 350,000 to 450,000 distinct CDR3 sequences, and over 12% of those were seen once. About 7.8% of the sample comes from the top ten. Taken with the paper, the label for time point translates to: newly diagnosed GD, antithyroid drugs for less than 3 months. RNA was extracted from PBMCs in TRIzol for both TCR sequencing and RNA sequencing. Another study also made use of these data, one on T cells in Graves' hyperthyroidism and ophthalmopathy.

The source was peripheral blood mononuclear cells (PBMCs), collected at new diagnosis, from a patient treated with antithyroid drugs. The receptors originated from a woman aged 40 to 50 with Graves disease. Donor details come from another sample of the same person, matched by shared clones.

This clonotype was seen more than once but under ten times. The rearrangement uses TRBV11-2 and TRBJ2-7; D unclear. Trimming took off 5 bases at V and 1 base at J, with 15 bases between the two ends. This CDR3 comprises 15 residues. Germline CDR1 is SGHAT and CDR2 is FQNNGV. The CDR3, as DNA: TGTGCCAGCAGCAACCCGACAAGTTGGTCCTACGAGCAGTACTTC. This encodes CASSNPTSWSYEQYF.

This clonotype was counted many times. The chain recombines TRBV28 with TRBJ1-1; tentatively, D is TRBD1 (6 bases). The germline V and J ends were trimmed by 8 bases and 2 bases, with 18 bases remaining between them. This CDR3 has 15 residues. CDR1 is MDHEN and CDR2 is SYDVKM in the germline V gene. The CDR3 is CASGVPRQANTEAFF. The CDR3, as DNA: TGTGCCAGCGGAGTACCACGACAGGCAAACACTGAAGCTTTCTTT.

At least ten counts were recorded for this clonotype. The CDR3 DNA reads as TGTGCCAGCTCCACAACGGAGGTAGCGGGAGATTCTTACAATGAGCAGTTCTTC. As protein: CASSTTEVAGDSYNEQFF. The J gene is TRBJ2-1, the V gene TRBV18; TRBD2 matches 9 bases. The CDR3 totals 18 residues. V was pared by 6 bases and J by 4 bases, with 16 bases of the junction left unmatched. Germline V gives CDR1 KGHSH, CDR2 LQKENI.

This clonotype was seen ten or more times. This chain uses TRBV20-1 with TRBJ1-2; no firm D call. The CDR3 extends over 12 amino acids. Germline CDR1 reads DFQATT; CDR2 reads SNEGSKA (reference sequence). Trimming took off 7 bases at V and 5 bases at J, with 14 bases between the two ends. The CDR3, as DNA: TGCAGTGTTGGCAGCCCCTCTTATGGCTACACCTTC. Translating it yields CSVGSPSYGYTF.

Many counts were recorded for this clonotype. The rearrangement links TRBV6-2 or TRBV6-3 to TRBJ2-7; the D gene is possibly TRBD1 (6 bases). Trimming took 4 bases from V and 5 from J, leaving 15 bases between them. There are 14 residues in the CDR3. From germline, CDR1 is MNHEY and CDR2 SVGEGT. This chain's CDR3 is CASSSAGTSNEQYF. Here the CDR3 DNA reads TGTGCCAGCAGTTCAGCCGGGACAAGCAACGAGCAGTACTTC.